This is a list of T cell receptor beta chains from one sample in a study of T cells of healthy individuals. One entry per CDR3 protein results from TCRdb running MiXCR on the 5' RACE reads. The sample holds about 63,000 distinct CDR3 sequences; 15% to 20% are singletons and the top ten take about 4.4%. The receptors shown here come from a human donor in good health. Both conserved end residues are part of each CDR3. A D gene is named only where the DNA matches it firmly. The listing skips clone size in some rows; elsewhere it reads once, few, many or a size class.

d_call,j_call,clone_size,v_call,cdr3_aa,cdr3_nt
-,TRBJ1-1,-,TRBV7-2,CASSPQVNTEAFF,TGTGCCAGCAGCCCTCAGGTGAACACTGAAGCTTTCTTT
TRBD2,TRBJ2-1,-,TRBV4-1,CASSQTGTSGFYEQFF,TGCGCCAGCAGCCAAACCGGGACTAGCGGGTTCTATGAGCAGTTCTTC
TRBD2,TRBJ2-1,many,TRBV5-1,CASSPAGGLSNEQFF,TGCGCCAGCAGCCCAGCGGGGGGGCTTTCCAATGAGCAGTTCTTC
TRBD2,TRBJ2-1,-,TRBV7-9,CASSLPSGLSYNEQFF,TGTGCCAGCAGCTTACCTAGCGGGCTGTCCTACAATGAGCAGTTCTTC
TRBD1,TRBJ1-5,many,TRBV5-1,CASSRNTGGNQPQHF,TGCGCCAGCAGTCGGAACACAGGGGGAAATCAGCCCCAGCATTTT
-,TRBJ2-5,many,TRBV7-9,CASSLGAGPNQETQYF,TGTGCCAGCAGCTTAGGGGCAGGGCCAAACCAAGAGACCCAGTACTTC
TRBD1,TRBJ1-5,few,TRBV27,CASSAGGQYSNQPQHF,TGTGCCAGCAGTGCAGGGGGACAGTATAGCAATCAGCCCCAGCATTTT
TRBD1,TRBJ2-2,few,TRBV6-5,CASSYWQGAGELFF,TGTGCCAGCAGTTACTGGCAGGGGGCCGGGGAGCTGTTTTTT
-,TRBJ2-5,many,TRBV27,CASQEKETQYF,TGTGCCAGCCAGGAAAAAGAGACCCAGTACTTC
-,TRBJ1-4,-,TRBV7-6,CASRAGGGEKLFF,TGTGCCAGCAGGGCAGGCGGCGGGGAAAAACTGTTTTTT